This TCR beta chain stems from a study of OX40 agonist ivuxolimab in advanced cancers. Study-level background: The costimulatory receptor OX40 (CD134) was targeted by ivuxolimab, a fully human IgG2 agonistic monoclonal antibody. The monotherapy dose-escalation portion (N = 52 patients) of the phase I ivuxolimab trial is reported in the paper. Prior anti-PD-1, anti-PD-L1 or anti-CTLA-4 therapy was permitted, and 40% of dose-escalation patients had received checkpoint inhibitors. Partial responses occurred in three dose-escalation patients, of whom one had hepatocellular carcinoma and two had cutaneous melanoma. Among the 52 dose-escalation patients, about 19 had hepatocellular carcinoma, approximately 15 melanoma, 9 renal cell carcinoma and 9 head and neck cancer. The purpose of peripheral TCRbeta sequencing was to test whether ivuxolimab changed TCR sequence diversity and led to clonal T-cell expansion. In the dose-escalation cohort, more than 75% of patients were male, and the mean age was approximately 60 years, with a range of roughly 23 to 85. Intravenous ivuxolimab was administered to patients every 2 weeks at six dose levels: 0.01, 0.1, 0.3, 1.5, 3 and 10 mg/kg. Broad study findings and their caveats: In the 0.1-3.0 mg/kg groups, partial responders were among the patients with the lowest normalized peripheral clonal expansion, particularly in CD8+ T cells. Low levels of normalized T-cell clonal expansion were also seen in some nonresponding patients. At doses of 0.1 to 3.0 mg/kg, clonal expansion of both CD4+ and CD8+ T cells in blood was seen between baseline and week 6. On average, CD8+ T cells showed more expanded clones than CD4+ T cells after ivuxolimab. The antigen specificity of the clonally expanded peripheral T cells was not determined.

About this clone: Its antigen is currently not known. Nothing much larger sits one base from this clone, and base qualities are not available.

Taken from the germline V gene, the CDR1 and CDR2 loops are MNHEY and SVGAGI. V was cut back by 6 bases and J by 2 bases, leaving a gap of 13 bases between them. From its cysteine to its phenylalanine, the CDR3 spans 14 amino acids. Of all the DNA, just the CDR3 is kept, 42 bases in frame from base 1. Genomic DNA was extracted from sorted cells for sequencing of the TCRbeta CDR3 region. The immunoSEQ Assay was used to sequence the TCRbeta CDR3 regions. TCRdb's version of the immuneACCESS table is confined to in-frame rearrangements and falls short of the full clone set. An unresolved V gene accounts for under half of the shortfall where checked; the remainder is of unknown origin. This sample lists 74,000 or so clones; about 89% were detected once. The ten most abundant clones make up roughly 2% of the sample. The trial excluded patients who had a history of autoimmune disease or who were on systemic immunosuppression. Peripheral blood for TCR sequencing was collected from all dose cohorts at baseline, on cycle 4 day 1, and on cycle 7 day 1. Samples were obtained from an open-label, multicenter, first-in-human phase I dose-escalation trial of ivuxolimab. Adults with locally advanced or metastatic melanoma, renal cell carcinoma, hepatocellular carcinoma or head and neck squamous cell carcinoma were enrolled in the trial. Before TCR sequencing, CD4+ T cells and CD8+ T cells were sorted from peripheral blood as separate populations.

The V and J segments used are TRBV6-5 and TRBJ1-2; D gene: possibly TRBD1, on 5 matching bases. The receptor was isolated from an adult with an advanced solid tumor such as melanoma, head and neck, liver or kidney cancer. The sequenced sample was CD4+ or CD8+ T cells sorted from blood, obtained in a trial of the OX40 agonist ivuxolimab. The sequenced DNA is TGTGCCAGCAGGAGGGGTTCGGGGAACTATGGCTACACCTTC. Its protein reads: CASRRGSGNYGYTF.